Presented here are 20 T cell receptor beta chains from one specimen sequenced in a study of T cells after posttransplantation cyclophosphamide. The repertoire was sequenced with immunoSEQ multiplex PCR; TCRdb's copy has only in-frame clones and lacks some. The sample records more than 3,500 clones, roughly 68% being singletons. The sample comprised memory CD8+ T cells sorted from blood. All receptors derive from a man between 45 and 60 years old.

The chain combines TRBV2 with TRBJ2-1; 9 bases line up with TRBD2. CDR1 is SNHLY and CDR2 is FYNNEI in the germline V gene. The CDR3 consists of 14 residues. The trim removed 3 bases at V and 9 bases at J, leaving 6 bases unmatched. The CDR3 region has the DNA TGTGCCAGCAGTGATTTAGCGGGAGAGTCTGAGCAGTTCTTC. Encoded protein: CASSDLAGESEQFF.

The rearrangement joins TRBV5-5 to TRBJ2-3; D is uncertain. The CDR3 loop spans 11 amino acids. In germline, CDR1 is SGHKS, CDR2 YYEKEE (reference sequence). Trimming removed 2 bases from V and 7 bases from J, with 5 bases in between. The DNA for the CDR3 is TGTGCCAGCAGCTTCGTTAATACGCAGTATTTT. Encoded protein: CASSFVNTQYF.

V usage is TRBV18 and J usage is TRBJ2-7, with 7 bases identical to TRBD1. From germline, CDR1 is KGHSH and CDR2 LQKENI. This CDR3 region has 14 residues. V trimming: 1 base; J trimming: 6 bases; junction bases outside the gene matches: 6. CDR3 amino acids: CASSPLGGQAEQYF. The CDR3 DNA follows: TGTGCCAGCTCACCACTGGGCGGACAGGCCGAGCAGTACTTC.

This chain connects TRBV27 to TRBJ1-4, with D unresolved. The CDR3 covers 14 residues. Germline lookup yields CDR1 MNHEY and CDR2 SMNVEV (reference sequence). Deletions cut 7 bases from V and 3 bases from J, with 12 bases between. CDR3 DNA sequence: TGTGCCAGCATCCGACATCAGTCTAATGAAAAACTGTTTTTT. The encoded protein is CASIRHQSNEKLFF.

This clone was recorded a few times. The V call is TRBV14, the J call TRBJ1-2; D is ambiguous. The V gene lost 2 bases and the J gene lost 3 bases, with 10 bases spanning the gap. There are 14 residues in the CDR3. Looked up from germline, CDR1 is SGHDN and CDR2 is FVKESK. CDR3 region: CASSQSSRDYGYTF. The CDR3 bases are TGTGCCAGCAGCCAATCTTCACGAGACTATGGCTACACCTTC.

The gene calls are TRBV30 and TRBJ1-2; D unresolved. Germline lookup yields CDR1 GTSNPN and CDR2 SVGIG (reference sequence). The CDR3 runs to 12 residues. With 3 bases removed from V and 4 bases from J, the gap between germline ends came to 9 bases. CDR3 coding DNA: TGTGCCTGGAGCCCCCACAGCTATGGCTACACCTTC. Protein product: CAWSPHSYGYTF.

This chain links TRBV20-1 with TRBJ1-1; D is unresolved. V lost 2 bases and J 5 bases, leaving 6 bases between the germline ends. This CDR3 has 11 residues. Germline CDR1 DFQATT, CDR2 SNEGSKA (reference sequence). CDR3 region: CSARIVTEAFF. CDR3 in DNA: TGCAGTGCTAGAATAGTAACTGAAGCTTTCTTT.

The chain combines TRBV7-9 with TRBJ1-1; D uncertain. The V end was cut by 5 bases, the J end by 3 bases, with 10 bases between. This CDR3 region has 13 residues. Germline V gives CDR1 SEHNR, CDR2 FQNEAQ (reference sequence). CDR3 in DNA: TGTGCCAGCAGCCCATCAATAGACACTGAAGCTTTCTTT. It specifies CASSPSIDTEAFF.

The J gene is TRBJ1-1, the V gene TRBV29-1, with a possible D match to TRBD1 (5 bases). Germline V gene sequence: CDR1 SQVTM, CDR2 ANQGSEA. V gave up 5 bases and J gave up 11 bases, with 21 bases separating them. There are 13 residues in the CDR3. CDR3 bases: TGCAGCGTTAGCGGGGGGACGTCTGTTGGGGCTTTCTTT. This translates into CSVSGGTSVGAFF.

V usage is TRBV4-2 and J usage is TRBJ2-5; D uncertain. The J call may not be correct, given that the DNA end is closer to TRBJ2-7. CDR1 LGHNA and CDR2 YNFKEQ come from the germline V gene. The CDR3 has 16 residues. CDR3 amino acids: CASSQDPRLPYYEQYF. CDR3 in DNA: TGTGCCAGCAGCCAAGATCCCCGTCTCCCCTACTACGAGCAGTACTTC.

The chain employs TRBV30 and TRBJ1-4; 7 bases match TRBD1. Germline loops: CDR1 GTSNPN, CDR2 SVGIG (reference sequence). The CDR3 length is 19 residues. J was trimmed by 0 bases and V by 5 bases; bases with no gene match: 18. CDR3 coding DNA: TGTGCCTGGGACAGTTACGAAATGAGGGACAGAGCAACTAATGAAAAACTGTTTTTT. Its translation is CAWDSYEMRDRATNEKLFF.

The CDR3 is CASSAPRGHQETQYF. The CDR3 DNA reads as TGCGCCAGCAGTGCCCCAAGGGGGCATCAAGAGACCCAGTACTTC. The chain has TRBV10-1 and TRBJ2-5; 7 bases fit TRBD1. This CDR3 is 15 amino acids long. Germline V lookup: CDR1 WNHNN, CDR2 SYGVQD (reference sequence). The V and J ends lost 4 bases and 2 bases, in that order; junction bases with no gene match: 7.

This clone has only a few counts. The CDR3 reads CASSLRDQSTNTGELFF. CDR3 nucleotides: TGTGCCAGCAGTTTGCGGGACCAATCTACGAACACCGGGGAGCTGTTTTTT. The chain uses TRBV27 and TRBJ2-2; D possibly corresponds to TRBD2 (6 bases). Germline V gene lookup returns CDR1 MNHEY and CDR2 SMNVEV (reference sequence). This CDR3 is 17 amino acids long. V lost 3 bases, J lost 0 bases, and 14 bases lay in between.

The rearrangement links TRBV4-1 to TRBJ2-7; D is unresolved. Deletions cut 0 bases from V and 3 bases from J, with 6 bases between. The CDR3 is 13 amino acids. CDR1 and CDR2 from the germline V gene are MGHRA and YSYEKL. The CDR3 nucleotides are TGCGCCAGCAGCCAAGACAGTGGCTACGAGCAGTACTTC. As protein: CASSQDSGYEQYF.

V usage is TRBV9 and J usage is TRBJ1-1; D is undetermined. This CDR3 comprises 12 residues. Germline values: CDR1 SGDLS, CDR2 YYNGEE. Trimming took 0 bases from V and 5 from J, leaving 5 bases between them. As DNA, the CDR3 is TGTGCCAGCAGCGTAGTCAAAACTGAAGCTTTCTTT. It translates to CASSVVKTEAFF.

The chain employs TRBV30 and TRBJ2-2; D possibly corresponds to TRBD1 (6 bases). V shed 2 bases and J shed 6 bases, with 7 bases lying between them. In germline, CDR1 is GTSNPN, CDR2 SVGIG (reference sequence). CDR3 length equals 12 residues. CDR3 DNA sequence: TGTGCCTGGAGTACAGGGTCCGGGGAGCTGTTTTTT. Translated, it gives CAWSTGSGELFF.

This chain links TRBV5-6 with TRBJ2-3, with 7 bases matching TRBD1. CDR1 and CDR2 from the germline V gene are SGHDT and YYEEEE. Trimming cost V 3 bases and J 3 bases; bases outside gene matches: 10. CDR3 length: 16 residues. The CDR3 sequence is CASSSRWDSHTDTQYF. CDR3 nucleotides: TGTGCCAGCAGCTCACGATGGGACAGTCATACAGATACGCAGTATTTT.

V usage is TRBV4-3 and J usage is TRBJ2-1; 11 positions agree with TRBD2. This CDR3 region has 16 residues. The V gene end was trimmed by 4 bases and the J gene end by 6 bases; junction bases not matched to a gene: 8. Germline V CDR1 and CDR2: LGHNA, YSLEER. The chain's CDR3 is CASSLGTSGRLNEQFF. CDR3 nucleotide sequence: TGCGCCAGCAGCCTCGGAACTAGCGGGAGACTCAATGAGCAGTTCTTC.

CDR3 DNA: TGTGCCAGCAGCCCCCGACAGGCCGGGGAGACCCAGTACTTC. It translates to CASSPRQAGETQYF. The genes are TRBV9 and TRBJ2-5, with D possibly being TRBD1 (6 bases). Trimming pared 4 bases from V and 5 bases from J, leaving 15 bases between. CDR1 is SGDLS and CDR2 is YYNGEE in the germline V gene. The CDR3 runs to 14 residues.

The rearrangement uses TRBV30 and TRBJ2-3, with 8 bases that match TRBD2. The CDR3 contains 14 residues. Per the germline V gene, CDR1 is GTSNPN and CDR2 is SVGIG (reference sequence). Trimming removed 3 bases from V and 5 bases from J; junction bases left unmatched: 7. For the CDR3, the DNA is TGTGCCTGGAGGGGTAGCGGGGTACGAGATACGCAGTATTTT. This codes for CAWRGSGVRDTQYF.